This is a list of T cell receptor beta chains from one sample in a study of T cells after yellow fever vaccination. A single record per CDR3 protein comes from TCRdb applying MiXCR to the 5' RACE reads. This table has about 320,000 distinct CDR3 sequences, around 7% appearing once. Sequenced material: PBMCs, taken about 49 days after the first yellow fever vaccination. The receptors were gathered from a man aged 18 to 30 who received the YFV17D yellow fever vaccine. CDR3s include the opening cysteine and the closing phenylalanine or tryptophan. D genes are given only for firm matches. The size field is filled for only some rows; it gives once, few, many or a size class.

>few|TRBJ1-4|TRBV15|TRBD1
TGTGCCACCAGCAGCGGGACAGTTCGGGAAAAACTGTTTTTT
CATSSGTVREKLFF
>many|TRBJ2-7|TRBV20-1|TRBD1
TGCAGTGCCGGACAGGGGTCATCCTACGAGCAGTACTTC
CSAGQGSSYEQYF
>few|TRBJ2-7|TRBV7-2|NA
TGTGCCAGCAGCTCCATTGGGGCAGGAAGGTACGAGCAGTACTTC
CASSSIGAGRYEQYF
>NA|TRBJ1-5|TRBV5-5|TRBD1
TGTGCCAGCTTGGGTAGGGGGCGAAGGGGGGGCAATCAGCCCCAGCATTTT
CASLGRGRRGGNQPQHF
>few|TRBJ2-1|TRBV5-1|NA
TGCGCCAGCAGCTTCAGGGTTGGTGAGCAGTTCTTC
CASSFRVGEQFF
>few|TRBJ1-6|TRBV4-1|TRBD1
TGCGCCAGCAGCGTGGGCCACTTAGGGGGCAATAATTCACCCCTCCACTTT
CASSVGHLGGNNSPLHF
>NA|TRBJ1-5|TRBV9|TRBD1
TGTGCCAGCAGCCCGACAGGGGTCGGTCAGCCCCAGCATTTT
CASSPTGVGQPQHF
>NA|TRBJ2-3|TRBV3-1|NA
TGTGCCAGCAGCCAAAGGCTATTGGGGGCGGCGGATACGCAGTATTTT
CASSQRLLGAADTQYF
>many|TRBJ2-3|TRBV5-4|TRBD1
TGTGCCAGCAGCTTGGCCCCAGGGGGCGCAGATACGCAGTATTTT
CASSLAPGGADTQYF
>few|TRBJ1-4|TRBV11-2|NA
TGTGCCAGCAGCTTAGGCGGCAGAACCCATTTCCAGCTGTTTTTT
CASSLGGRTHFQLFF
>few|TRBJ2-6|TRBV6-2/TRBV6-3|NA
TGTGCCAGCAGTGCCCGTCCCCCAGGGTCTGGGGCCAACGTCCTGACTTTC
CASSARPPGSGANVLTF
>many|TRBJ2-5|TRBV5-6|NA
TGTGCCAGCAGCTTTGTACCCGACAGAGAGGAGACCCAGTACTTC
CASSFVPDREETQYF
>NA|TRBJ2-7|TRBV7-9|TRBD1
TGTGCCAGCAGCTTAATGGGGACAGAGTACGAGCAGTACTTC
CASSLMGTEYEQYF
>NA|TRBJ2-3|TRBV20-1|TRBD2
TGCAGTGCTAGTCGGCGGGGGGGGCTAGATACGCAGTATTTT
CSASRRGGLDTQYF
>few|TRBJ2-7|TRBV5-1|NA
TGCGCCAGCGCCCCGAGGGCAGGGACCTACGAGCAGTACTTC
CASAPRAGTYEQYF
>NA|TRBJ2-2|TRBV9|NA
TGTGCCAGCAGCGGGGGGGCGTATTCCGGGGAGCTGTTTTTT
CASSGGAYSGELFF
>many|TRBJ1-1|TRBV7-9|NA
TGTGCCAGCAGCTTCTTATGGGGCACTGAAGCTTTCTTT
CASSFLWGTEAFF
>many|TRBJ2-2|TRBV5-1|NA
TGCGCCAGCAGCTTGGCTGTGGGGACGAACACCGGGGAGCTGTTTTTT
CASSLAVGTNTGELFF
>many|TRBJ2-7|TRBV5-1|NA
TGCGCCAGCAGCCGGACGGGTTACGAGCAGTACTTC
CASSRTGYEQYF
>NA|TRBJ2-2|TRBV19|NA
TGTGCCAGCGGACGGAGCGGTAGAGGCGGGAAGCTGTTTTTT
CASGRSGRGGKLFF